This TCR beta chain was found in a study of cytomegalovirus exposure and HLA in healthy donors. Overall study: The early release's HLA-typed donors yielded about 85 million unique TCRs.

In the PCR, 60 Vbeta and 13 Jbeta primers were used. Sequencing was performed with immunoSEQ multiplex PCR; in TCRdb, only in-frame clones are kept and a portion is missing. The sample consists of some 150,000 clones, approximately 79% of them appearing once. The CDR3 has 16 amino acids. Germline CDR1 reads MGHDK; CDR2 reads SYGVNS. J gave up 2 bases and V 4 bases, and 8 bases lay outside the gene matches. In regard to this clone: Its specificity is not known.

Study-wide findings and caveats: In vitro confirmation showed a few CMV-associated chains to be CMV antigen specific.

This clonotype was sampled from a male donor in good health and CMV-seronegative. Sequenced material: PBMCs. V is TRBV25-1 and J is TRBJ1-2; 9 nucleotides agree with TRBD1. The CDR3 coding sequence is TGTGCCAGCAGTGGACTAAACGGACAGGGGAACTATGGCTACACCTTC. Translation gives CASSGLNGQGNYGYTF.